What follows are 21 T cell receptor beta chains derived from one specimen sequenced in a study of blood T cells in healthy people across ages. Combining a sample-barcoded 5' primer with a J-beta primer mix, a second PCR ran for 7 to 11 cycles. TCRdb called the 5' RACE reads again in MiXCR, with one record for every CDR3 protein. The table lists hundreds of thousands of distinct CDR3 sequences, 45% to 65% of them singletons. Sample: blood. The receptors originated from a man between 60 and 75 years old in good health.

This chain connects TRBV28 to TRBJ2-5; D might be TRBD1 (6 bases). V lost 6 bases to trimming and J lost 4 bases, with 12 bases between them. CDR3 length: 13 amino acids. Germline V gene data show CDR1 as MDHEN and CDR2 as SYDVKM. The CDR3 sequence is CASRLQGPETQYF. CDR3 nucleotides: TGTGCCAGCAGACTACAGGGTCCAGAGACCCAGTACTTC. The full variable domain, its missing parts supplied by reference TRBV28 and TRBJ2-5, is DVKVTQSSRYLVKRTGEKVFLECVQDMDHENMFWYRQDPGLGLRLIYFSYDVKMKEKGDIPEGYSVSREKKERFSLILESASTNQTSMYLCASRLQGPETQYFGPGTRLLVL.

This clonotype came up a few times. The genes are TRBV7-7 and TRBJ2-1, with 9 bases that match TRBD2. V lost 5 bases to trimming and J lost 0 bases; unmatched junction nucleotides: 5. Germline loops: CDR1 SSHAT, CDR2 FNYEAQ (reference sequence). The CDR3 spans 16 residues. DNA for the CDR3: TGTGCCAGCAGCCCTAGCGGGGCCAGCTCCTACAATGAGCAGTTCTTC. It specifies CASSPSGASSYNEQFF.

J is TRBJ1-6 and V is TRBV3-1, with 9 positions matching TRBD1. J gave up 3 bases and V 3 bases, and 3 bases lay outside the gene matches. The CDR3 sequence is 16 residues long. CDR1 is LGHDT, CDR2 YNNKEL, per germline (reference sequence). CDR3 amino acids: CASSQGQGGYNSPLHF. The CDR3 nucleotides are TGTGCCAGCAGCCAGGGACAGGGCGGCTATAATTCACCCCTCCACTTT.

Comments on this clonotype: One end of the junction is discordant with germline, which a read error may explain. This chain uses TRBV5-5 with TRBJ1-5, with no clear D. Germline V gene lookup returns CDR1 SGHKS and CDR2 YYEKEE (reference sequence). The CDR3 totals 16 residues. The chain's CDR3 is CASSLEWPHSNKPQHF. The DNA of the CDR3 is TGTGCCAGCAGCTTGGAATGGCCTCATAGCAATAAGCCCCAGCATTTT.

J is TRBJ1-2 and V is TRBV4-2; D gene ambiguous. The germline gives CDR1 LGHNA, CDR2 YNFKEQ. This CDR3 comprises 15 residues. V was clipped by 0 bases and J by 2 bases, with 10 bases between them. In DNA, the CDR3 is TGTGCCAGCAGCCAAGATCGGACCAGGAACTATGGCTACACCTTC. It translates to CASSQDRTRNYGYTF.

The table lists this clonotype with a few counts. The V gene is TRBV5-1, the J gene TRBJ1-2; 7 nucleotides align to TRBD1. Germline lookup yields CDR1 SGHRS and CDR2 YFSETQ. This CDR3 has 17 amino acids. J gave up 4 bases and V 4 bases, and 16 bases lay outside the gene matches. The CDR3 DNA sequence: TGCGCCAGCAGCCCACTAAGGGTGGACAGGACTTCCTATGGCTACACCTTC. It translates to CASSPLRVDRTSYGYTF.

The chain uses TRBV12-3 or TRBV12-4 and TRBJ2-1; 10 nucleotides agree with TRBD2. The junction had 3 bases not matched to a gene; V was cut back by 5 bases and J by 2 bases. The CDR3 is 15 amino acids. In DNA, the CDR3 is TGTGCCAGCAGTGACCTAGCGGGGGCCTACAATGAGCAGTTCTTC. Protein sequence: CASSDLAGAYNEQFF.

This clonotype came up a few times. The rearrangement uses TRBV9 and TRBJ2-5, with D uncertain. The CDR3 loop spans 15 amino acids. V lost 0 bases and J 5 bases, leaving 14 bases between the germline ends. CDR1 is SGDLS, CDR2 YYNGEE, per germline. CDR3 loop: CASSVDGTPKETQYF. The CDR3 DNA reads as TGTGCCAGCAGCGTAGACGGTACACCGAAGGAGACCCAGTACTTC. Full variable domain (rest looked up from reference TRBV9 and TRBJ2-5): DSGVTQTPKHLITATGQRVTLRCSPRSGDLSVYWYQQSLDQGLQFLIQYYNGEERAKGNILERFSAQQFPDLHSELNLSSLELGDSALYFCASSVDGTPKETQYFGPGTRLLVL.

The CDR3 nucleotides read TGTGCCATCAGTGAGTCGAAATTTATAAGAGGGCAAGAGACCCAGTACTTC. Amino acids: CAISESKFIRGQETQYF. The rearrangement uses TRBV10-3 and TRBJ2-5; a possible D gene is TRBD2 (5 bases). The germline gives CDR1 ENHRY, CDR2 SYGVKD. This CDR3 has 17 residues. Deletions cut 0 bases from V and 2 bases from J, with 16 bases between.

This chain links TRBV29-1 with TRBJ2-7, with D perhaps TRBD1 (6 bases). The last part of the DNA fits TRBJ2-5 better; the J call may be wrong. This CDR3 is 13 amino acids long. CDR1 is SQVTM, CDR2 ANQGSEA, per germline. The DNA for the CDR3 is TGCAGCGTTCTTTTGGGGGCTGGGGAGACCCAGTACTTC. Encoded protein: CSVLLGAGETQYF.

J is TRBJ2-3 and V is TRBV11-2; TRBD1 might be the D (6 bases). CDR1 is SGHAT and CDR2 is FQNNGV in the germline V gene. This CDR3 has 16 residues. The V end lost 1 base, the J end lost 7 bases, and 18 bases lay between the germline ends. The CDR3 spells CASSLGKTGLWYTQYF. The CDR3 DNA reads TGTGCCAGCAGCTTAGGCAAGACAGGATTATGGTATACGCAGTATTTT.

The chain employs TRBV3-1 and TRBJ2-1; D unclear. Trimming removed 4 bases from V and 0 bases from J, with 7 bases in between. Germline V gene data show CDR1 as LGHDT and CDR2 as YNNKEL (reference sequence). The CDR3 consists of 14 residues. CDR3 DNA sequence: TGTGCCAGCAGCCGGGGTAACTCCTACAATGAGCAGTTCTTC. Translating it yields CASSRGNSYNEQFF.

This chain links TRBV6-1 with TRBJ2-7; D call uncertain. The germline V and J ends were trimmed by 7 bases and 5 bases, with 12 bases remaining between them. CDR1 is MNHNS and CDR2 is SASEGT in the germline V gene. The CDR3 spans 12 residues. CDR3 in amino acids: CASIDLSDEQYF. Written as DNA, the CDR3 is TGTGCCAGCATTGACCTAAGCGACGAGCAGTACTTC.

This clonotype was observed a single time. V is TRBV7-9 and J is TRBJ1-6; tentative D call: TRBD1 (6 bases). With 1 base removed from V and 8 bases from J, the gap between germline ends came to 12 bases. Germline V gene sequence: CDR1 SEHNR, CDR2 FQNEAQ (reference sequence). This CDR3 region has 15 residues. CDR3 sequence (DNA): TGTGCCAGCAGCTTAGGGGCAGGGGCGGATTCACCCCTCCACTTT. This codes for CASSLGAGADSPLHF.

This chain connects TRBV7-8 to TRBJ2-7, with D unresolved. The CDR3 is made up of 13 amino acids. V was cut by 3 bases and J by 1 base, with 7 bases left in between. The germline V gene has CDR1 SGHVS and CDR2 FQNEAQ. The CDR3 is CASSLTSSYEQYF. For the CDR3, the DNA is TGTGCCAGCAGCTTGACGTCTTCCTACGAGCAGTACTTC.

The rearrangement links TRBV5-1 to TRBJ2-1; 7 bases map to TRBD1. In germline, CDR1 is SGHRS, CDR2 YFSETQ. The V and J ends lost 3 bases and 13 bases, in that order; junction bases with no gene match: 7. The CDR3 length is 12 residues. The DNA for the CDR3 is TGCGCCAGCAGCTGGGGACAGACCCCCCAGTTCTTC. Protein product: CASSWGQTPQFF. Variable domain in full (rest from reference TRBV5-1 and TRBJ2-1): KAGVTQTPRYLIKTRGQQVTLSCSPISGHRSVSWYQQTPGQGLQFLFEYFSETQRNKGNFPGRFSGRQFSNSRSEMNVSTLELGDSALYLCASSWGQTPQFFGPGTRLTVL.

This clonotype was detected ten times or more. A junction boundary mismatches the germline segment, possibly from a read error. The J gene is TRBJ2-5, the V gene TRBV5-1; TRBD1 matches 7 bases. CDR1 is SGHRS and CDR2 is YFSETQ in the germline V gene. This CDR3 contains 14 residues. CDR3 in amino acids: CASSPGTVQETQYF. In DNA, the CDR3 is TGTGCCAGCAGCCCCGGGACAGTACAAGAGACCCAGTACTTC.

This clonotype was recorded at least ten times. The rearrangement links TRBV25-1 to TRBJ2-5, with D possibly TRBD2 on 6 matching bases. Trimming shortened V by 3 bases and J by 0 bases, and 8 bases separated the two germline ends. Germline V lookup: CDR1 MGHDK, CDR2 SYGVNS. This CDR3 contains 14 residues. CDR3 in DNA: TGTGCCAGCAGTGACGGACTAAACCAAGAGACCCAGTACTTC. It yields the protein CASSDGLNQETQYF.

The rearrangement uses TRBV7-9 and TRBJ2-5; D might be TRBD1 (5 bases). With 8 bases removed from V and 2 bases from J, the gap between germline ends came to 15 bases. Germline CDR1 and CDR2: SEHNR and FQNEAQ (reference sequence). The CDR3 is 14 amino acids. CDR3 nucleotides: TGTGCCAGCCAGAGGCAGGGTGGACAAGAGACCCAGTACTTC. Translation gives CASQRQGGQETQYF.

The chain uses TRBV6-2 or TRBV6-3 and TRBJ1-1; D is perhaps TRBD1 (5 bases). Germline V gene lookup returns CDR1 MNHEY and CDR2 SVGEGT. The CDR3 spans 13 residues. Deletions cut 6 bases from V and 3 bases from J, with 11 bases between. The CDR3 is CASRPQGDTEAFF. The CDR3, as DNA: TGTGCCAGCAGACCTCAGGGTGACACTGAAGCTTTCTTT.

This clonotype was seen more than once but under ten times. The J gene is TRBJ1-4, the V gene TRBV11-2; possibly TRBD1 for D (6 bases). The germline V gene encodes CDR1 SGHAT and CDR2 FQNNGV. The V end was cut by 5 bases, the J end by 2 bases, with 9 bases between. The CDR3 consists of 14 residues. The CDR3 loop is CASSHTGTNEKLFF. As DNA, the CDR3 is TGTGCCAGCAGCCACACAGGGACTAATGAAAAACTGTTTTTT.